One sample yielded the 24 T cell receptor beta chains listed below, sequenced in a study of T cell responses to AZD1222 COVID-19 vaccine. Measured with immunoSEQ multiplex PCR; TCRdb has only the in-frame clones, and not every one. The repertoire holds approximately 110,000 clones, with roughly 87% as singletons. Sequencing used peripheral blood, obtained on day 0 of MenACWY control vaccination. The receptors were gathered from an adult in good health.

DNA of the CDR3: TGTGCCAGCCAAGCGGCGGGACAGGACTCCTACGAGCAGTACTTC. Translation: CASQAAGQDSYEQYF. This chain links TRBV28 with TRBJ2-7; 8 bases line up with TRBD1. There are 15 residues in the CDR3. With V trimmed by 8 bases and J by 0 bases, 9 bases remained unmatched. CDR1 is MDHEN and CDR2 is SYDVKM in the germline V gene. The full variable domain, its missing parts supplied by reference TRBV28 and TRBJ2-7, is DVKVTQSSRYLVKRTGEKVFLECVQDMDHENMFWYRQDPGLGLRLIYFSYDVKMKEKGDIPEGYSVSREKKERFSLILESASTNQTSMYLCASQAAGQDSYEQYFGPGTRLTVT.

The rearrangement uses TRBV2 and TRBJ1-5; D is uncertain. This CDR3 contains 14 residues. Germline loops: CDR1 SNHLY, CDR2 FYNNEI. Trimming pared 6 bases from V and 0 bases from J, leaving 9 bases between. CDR3 bases: TGTGCCAGCAGGGAGGCGGTTAGCAATCAGCCCCAGCATTTT. It translates to CASREAVSNQPQHF.

The chain links TRBV7-9 to TRBJ2-2; D is unclear. Trimming removed 6 bases from V and 6 bases from J, with 11 bases in between. The germline V gene has CDR1 SEHNR and CDR2 FQNEAQ (reference sequence). This CDR3 comprises 13 residues. The CDR3 loop reads CASSVVGSGELFF. DNA of the CDR3: TGTGCCAGCAGTGTGGTGGGATCCGGGGAGCTGTTTTTT.

The chain recombines TRBV5-1 with TRBJ1-3; D gene unclear. From germline, CDR1 is SGHRS and CDR2 YFSETQ. This CDR3 contains 14 residues. V shed 0 bases and J shed 1 base, with 5 bases lying between them. This CDR3 is CASSLGASGNTIYF. The CDR3 nucleotides are TGCGCCAGCAGCTTGGGGGCTTCTGGAAACACCATATATTTT. The entire variable domain, with the rest obtained from reference TRBV5-1 and TRBJ1-3, is as follows: KAGVTQTPRYLIKTRGQQVTLSCSPISGHRSVSWYQQTPGQGLQFLFEYFSETQRNKGNFPGRFSGRQFSNSRSEMNVSTLELGDSALYLCASSLGASGNTIYFGEGSWLTVV.

Only one count was recorded for this clone. The chain is built from TRBV28 and TRBJ1-4, with a tentative D call TRBD1 (6 bases). CDR1 and CDR2 (germline): MDHEN, SYDVKM. Deletions cut 6 bases from V and 5 bases from J, with 19 bases between. This CDR3 region has 16 residues. CDR3 bases: TGTGCCAGCAGCCTTGGGAGCGGGACACCGAATGAAAAACTGTTTTTT. This encodes CASSLGSGTPNEKLFF. The variable domain in full, completed from reference TRBV28 and TRBJ1-4, reads DVKVTQSSRYLVKRTGEKVFLECVQDMDHENMFWYRQDPGLGLRLIYFSYDVKMKEKGDIPEGYSVSREKKERFSLILESASTNQTSMYLCASSLGSGTPNEKLFFGSGTQLSVL.

The J gene is TRBJ2-7, the V gene TRBV6-5, with D hard to call. Trimming left V 7 bases short and J 3 bases short, with 13 bases between. Germline CDR1 reads MNHEY; CDR2 reads SVGAGI. This CDR3 is 13 amino acids long. The CDR3, as DNA: TGTGCCAGCAACCTCGGGTTTGGCTACGAGCAGTACTTC. As protein: CASNLGFGYEQYF.

V gene TRBV5-4 combines with J gene TRBJ1-2; TRBD1 agrees at 8 bases. V lost 4 bases and J lost 3; bases outside the gene matches: 8. There are 15 residues in the CDR3. From germline, CDR1 is SGHNT and CDR2 YYREEE (reference sequence). CDR3 sequence reads: CASSGRTGNDYGYTF. For the CDR3, the DNA is TGTGCCAGCAGCGGTAGGACAGGGAATGACTATGGCTACACCTTC.

CDR3 in DNA: TGTGCCAGCAGTCGATCAGGGGGATACACTGAAGCTTTCTTT. It encodes CASSRSGGYTEAFF. The chain is built from TRBV28 and TRBJ1-1, with 7 nucleotides matching TRBD1. Germline assignment: CDR1 MDHEN and CDR2 SYDVKM. The CDR3 totals 14 residues. V was clipped by 5 bases and J by 3 bases; unmatched bases: 6.

This clone occurred once. The chain recombines TRBV4-1 with TRBJ2-7, with D tentatively TRBD1 (7 bases). The V gene's germline CDR1 is MGHRA and CDR2 YSYEKL. The CDR3 sequence is 16 residues long. V was pared by 3 bases and J by 3 bases, with 18 bases between. The CDR3 bases are TGCGCCAGCAGCCATGCGCGGGACAGCCAAGTCTACGAGCAGTACTTC. This sequence encodes CASSHARDSQVYEQYF.

This chain links TRBV19 with TRBJ1-3, with D possibly TRBD1 on 6 matching bases. Germline CDR1 is LNHDA and CDR2 is SQIVND (reference sequence). The CDR3 consists of 14 residues. Trimming took off 7 bases at V and 0 bases at J, with 10 bases between the two ends. CDR3 amino acids: CASNDRFSGNTIYF. The CDR3 coding sequence is TGTGCCAGTAACGACAGGTTCTCTGGAAACACCATATATTTT.

V is TRBV7-9 and J is TRBJ1-1; D gene ambiguous. CDR3 size: 15 residues. Germline V CDR1 and CDR2: SEHNR, FQNEAQ (reference sequence). With 0 bases removed from V and 2 bases from J, the gap between germline ends came to 10 bases. CDR3 bases: TGTGCCAGCAGCTTAGCTAACGGCCAAAACACTGAAGCTTTCTTT. Amino acids: CASSLANGQNTEAFF.

The gene calls are TRBV7-2 and TRBJ1-2, with no clear D. This CDR3 contains 14 residues. Germline CDR1 SGHTA, CDR2 FQGNSA. V lost 1 base to trimming and J lost 2 bases, with 8 bases between them. CDR3 sequence reads: CASSLVGTNYGYTF. CDR3 DNA sequence: TGTGCCAGCAGCTTAGTCGGCACGAACTATGGCTACACCTTC.

This clone has only one observation. This chain joins TRBV20-1 and TRBJ1-2; 8 bases map to TRBD1. The CDR3 contains 13 residues. Losses at the gene ends were 3 bases for V and 5 bases for J; bases not matched to a gene: 5. Germline V gene data show CDR1 as DFQATT and CDR2 as SNEGSKA (reference sequence). As DNA, the CDR3 is TGCAGTGCTAGTCCAGGGGGCTCTTATGGCTACACCTTC. Amino acids: CSASPGGSYGYTF.

V is TRBV19 and J is TRBJ1-3; D may be TRBD1 (6 bases). The V and J ends lost 4 bases and 0 bases respectively, with 10 bases between them. The CDR3 consists of 15 residues. CDR1 is LNHDA, CDR2 SQIVND, per germline (reference sequence). The CDR3 sequence is CASSKEGHSGNTIYF. The CDR3, as DNA: TGTGCCAGTAGTAAAGAGGGACACTCTGGAAACACCATATATTTT.

V gene TRBV5-1 combines with J gene TRBJ2-4; possibly TRBD1 for D (5 bases). CDR1 is SGHRS, CDR2 YFSETQ, per germline. The CDR3 extends over 14 amino acids. V was pared by 0 bases and J by 1 base, with 5 bases between. The CDR3 bases are TGCGCCAGCAGCTTGGACAGGGCCAAAAACATTCAGTACTTC. It specifies CASSLDRAKNIQYF.

This clone was seen a handful of times. The genes are TRBV7-9 and TRBJ1-6, with a tentative D call TRBD1 (5 bases). Germline CDR1 is SEHNR and CDR2 is FQNEAQ (reference sequence). This CDR3 comprises 13 residues. The V end lost 1 base, the J end lost 10 bases, and 8 bases lay between the germline ends. DNA of the CDR3: TGTGCCAGCAGCTTAGGGGGGGAATCACCCCTCCACTTT. It is translated as CASSLGGESPLHF.

V gene TRBV7-2 combines with J gene TRBJ1-6, with D possibly TRBD1 on 6 matching bases. The CDR3 contains 18 residues. V was shortened by 2 bases and J by 10 bases, with 24 bases between the two germline ends. Germline CDR1 and CDR2: SGHTA and FQGNSA. CDR3 sequence (DNA): TGTGCCAGCAGCTTACGGTCTATAAATACAGGGAAAGGATCACCCCTCCACTTT. Protein product: CASSLRSINTGKGSPLHF.

There are a few counts of this clone. This rearrangement joins TRBV7-2 to TRBJ1-5; a possible D gene is TRBD1 (5 bases). Germline CDR1 is SGHTA and CDR2 is FQGNSA. This CDR3 is 13 amino acids long. V shed 5 bases and J shed 2 bases, with 7 bases lying between them. The chain's CDR3 is CASSIRGNQPQHF. The CDR3 DNA sequence: TGTGCCAGCAGCATCAGGGGCAATCAGCCCCAGCATTTT. The full variable domain, in which reference TRBV7-2 and TRBJ1-5 provide the parts outside the CDR3, is GAGVSQSPSNKVTEKGKDVELRCDPISGHTALYWYRQSLGQGLEFLIYFQGNSAPDKSGLPSDRFSAERTGGSVSTLTIQRTQQEDSAVYLCASSIRGNQPQHFGDGTRLSIL.

The genes are TRBV9 and TRBJ1-6; unclear D gene. The germline V gene has CDR1 SGDLS and CDR2 YYNGEE. The CDR3 is 14 amino acids. Trimming removed 4 bases from V and 12 bases from J, with 17 bases in between. The CDR3 nucleotides read TGTGCCAGCAGCTTCCAGTTAGGGTCATTACCCCTCCACTTT. Protein: CASSFQLGSLPLHF.

This clone showed up just a few times. V is TRBV7-6 and J is TRBJ1-1; D is unclear. The CDR3 covers 19 residues. Germline-derived CDR1 and CDR2 are SGHVS and FNYEAQ. V lost 6 bases and J lost 0, with 26 bases in between. Written as DNA, the CDR3 is TGTGCCAGCAGGTATCACCCTATAGTGAGGGTCTCCATGAACACTGAAGCTTTCTTT. It encodes CASRYHPIVRVSMNTEAFF.

The CDR3 here is CASSQAELAGDSYEQYF. DNA for the CDR3: TGTGCCAGCAGCCAAGCGGAACTAGCGGGGGATTCCTACGAGCAGTACTTC. The gene calls are TRBV16 and TRBJ2-7, with 11 bases fitting TRBD2. V lost 2 bases to trimming and J lost 1 base; unmatched junction nucleotides: 7. This CDR3 comprises 17 residues. CDR1 and CDR2 from the germline V gene are KGHSY and FQNENV.

V gene TRBV18 combines with J gene TRBJ1-3; D not resolved. Deletions cut 2 bases from V and 4 bases from J, with 15 bases between. The CDR3 is made up of 16 amino acids. Germline assignment: CDR1 KGHSH and CDR2 LQKENI. In nucleotides, the CDR3 is TGTGCCAGCTCACCAAGCTTTTTAGGATTCGGAAACACCATATATTTT. Translated: CASSPSFLGFGNTIYF.

The chain joins TRBV21-1 to TRBJ2-3. TRBV21-1 is labeled a pseudogene. The CDR3 consists of 16 residues. The CDR3 DNA reads TGTGCCAGCAGCAAAGCCAGGGCCGGGGGCCCAGATACGCAGTATTTT. Its protein is CASSKARAGGPDTQYF.

The chain has TRBV27 and TRBJ2-7; tentatively, D is TRBD2 (6 bases). The CDR3 spans 16 residues. V lost 5 bases to trimming and J lost 3 bases, with 20 bases between them. CDR1 MNHEY and CDR2 SMNVEV come from the germline V gene (reference sequence). The DNA of the CDR3 is TGTGCCAGCAGTGCCTCGGCGGGGTACCAAAGCTACGAGCAGTACTTC. Amino acids: CASSASAGYQSYEQYF.